This TCR beta chain emerged from a study of T cell responses to AZD1222 COVID-19 vaccine. To note about this clone: The antigen remains undetermined.

Study-level findings and limits: Researchers report vaccine-associated CD4 TCRs spanning spike, with dominance at 160-218 and 743-854. Clonal diversity was possibly underestimated; the donors were predominantly white British and more often female. The study found Spike-specific TCR breadth and depth rose after two AZD1222 doses. Nearly half of unique spike-specific TCRs reportedly avoided B.1.351 and B.1.1.7 mutated regions.

Only in-frame clones appear in the TCRdb table, and some are missing; sequencing was by immunoSEQ multiplex PCR. The sample lists 95,000 to 150,000 clones; about 89% were seen once. This CDR3 region has 16 residues. The germline CDR1 and CDR2 sequences are MNHEY and SMNVEV (reference sequence). V shed 4 bases and J 4 bases; nucleotides not matched to a gene: 11. This sequence joins TRBV27 and TRBJ2-5; 8 bases agree with TRBD2. The sequences come from peripheral blood, collected on day 0 of AZD1222 vaccination. The sequence derives from an adult in good health. The CDR3 sequence is CASSSGTRDGRETQYF. The CDR3 DNA follows: TGTGCCAGCAGTTCCGGGACTAGGGATGGAAGAGAGACCCAGTACTTC.